Sequencing of this TCR beta chain was carried out in a study of response to subunit inactivated influenza vaccine. TCRdb analysed the RT-PCR reads with MiXCR anew, one entry per CDR3 protein. The repertoire includes approximately 730,000 distinct CDR3 sequences, about 14% of them detected once, and approximately 6.5% sits in the top ten. V was shortened by 1 base and J by 1 base, with 11 bases between the two germline ends. The CDR3 sequence is 15 residues long. CDR1 ENHRY and CDR2 SYGVKD come from the germline V gene. Points from the study as a whole: The authors suggested that every seasonal influenza vaccination recruits few new T cells.

This clonotype was seen repeatedly, ten times or more. The antigen is not known. Material: PBMCs from blood, obtained around two weeks before vaccination. V is TRBV10-3 and J is TRBJ2-7, with a weak D call TRBD1 (6 bases). The receptor comes from a man in his fifties who received an inactivated influenza vaccine. The CDR3 sequence is CAISEFIQGSYEQYF. CDR3 nucleotides: TGTGCCATCAGTGAGTTTATACAGGGTTCCTACGAGCAGTACTTC.